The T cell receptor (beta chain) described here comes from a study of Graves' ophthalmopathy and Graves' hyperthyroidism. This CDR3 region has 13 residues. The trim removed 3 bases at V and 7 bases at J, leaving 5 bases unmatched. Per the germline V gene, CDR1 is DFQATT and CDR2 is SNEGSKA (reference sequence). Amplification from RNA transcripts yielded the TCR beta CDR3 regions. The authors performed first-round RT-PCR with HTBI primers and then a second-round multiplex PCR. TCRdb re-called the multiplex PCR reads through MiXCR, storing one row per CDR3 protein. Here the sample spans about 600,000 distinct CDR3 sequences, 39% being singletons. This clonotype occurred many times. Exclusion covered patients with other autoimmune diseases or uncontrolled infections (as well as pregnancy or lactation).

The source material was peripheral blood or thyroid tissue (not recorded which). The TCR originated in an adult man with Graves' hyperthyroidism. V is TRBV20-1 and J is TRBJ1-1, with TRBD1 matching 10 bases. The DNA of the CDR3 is TGCAGTGCTAGCCCCGGACAGGGGGATGAAGCTTTCTTT. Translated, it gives CSASPGQGDEAFF.